The rows below give T cell receptor beta chains drawn from one sample of a study of T cells in Graves' hyperthyroidism and ophthalmopathy. TCRdb re-called the multiplex PCR reads with MiXCR, one entry per CDR3 protein. The sample carries hundreds of thousands of distinct CDR3 sequences, around 15% recorded once. Specimen: blood. Receptors were obtained from a woman between 18 and 29 years old with Graves' hyperthyroidism. Both conserved end residues are part of each CDR3. D genes are given only for firm matches. Some rows mark clone size as missing; the rest say once, few, many or name a class of expanded clone.

d_call clone_size j_call v_call cdr3_nt cdr3_aa
TRBD2 many TRBJ2-1 TRBV7-3 TGTGCCAGCAGCCGGGGGGTAGGGCTAGAGCAGTTCTTC CASSRGVGLEQFF
. many TRBJ1-3 TRBV20-1 TGCAGTGCTAGAGATCGTAGGAGGGGTTCCAACACCATATATTTT CSARDRRRGSNTIYF
TRBD2 many TRBJ2-1 TRBV30 TGTGCCTGGAGTGTACGACTAGCGGGAGCATACGATGAGCAGTTCTTC CAWSVRLAGAYDEQFF
TRBD2 many TRBJ2-5 TRBV5-5 TGTGCCAGCAGCTTGGAACATCGGACTAGCGGGAGAGAGACCCAGTACTTC CASSLEHRTSGRETQYF
. many TRBJ2-5 TRBV11-2 TGTGCCAGCAGCCCTAGCAGATACCAAGAGACCCAGTACTTC CASSPSRYQETQYF
. many TRBJ2-3 TRBV12-3/TRBV12-4 TGTGCCAGCAGTCCCACGGGGATAAGAACAGATACGCAGTATTTT CASSPTGIRTDTQYF
. many TRBJ2-7 TRBV10-3 TGTGCCATCAGCGACAGCGCCTTCGAGCAGTACTTC CAISDSAFEQYF
TRBD1 . TRBJ1-1 TRBV9 TGTGCCAGCAGCGCCCGGAGCGCGGCGCCACAGGGGGCAGAACGCCCTGAAGCTTTCTTT CASSARSAAPQGAERPEAFF
. . TRBJ2-3 TRBV4-1 TGCGCCAGCAGCCAAGATCCGAACGGGTATACAGATACGCAGTATTTT CASSQDPNGYTDTQYF
TRBD2 many TRBJ2-7 TRBV6-2/TRBV6-3 TGTGCCAGCAGTCCCCTAGCGGTCGGTAACTACGAGCAGTACTTC CASSPLAVGNYEQYF
. few TRBJ2-7 TRBV11-2 TGTGTCAGCAGCCCTTACGGCGGCGGCTCCTACGAGCAGTACTTC CVSSPYGGGSYEQYF
TRBD2 many TRBJ2-3 TRBV20-1 TGCAGTGCTTTACTAGCGGGCGGACCCGATACGCAGTATTTT CSALLAGGPDTQYF
. many TRBJ1-1 TRBV3-1 TGTGCCAGCAGCCAACCCCAGGGGAGGGCTTTCTTT CASSQPQGRAFF
TRBD1 many TRBJ2-2 TRBV7-3 TGTGCCAGCAGCTTAGTACCAGGGGGCACCGGGGAGCTGTTTTTT CASSLVPGGTGELFF
TRBD2 . TRBJ2-7 TRBV20-1 TGCAGTGCTAGAGGGGCGGGAGGGCTGTACGAGCAGTACTTC CSARGAGGLYEQYF
. few TRBJ1-5 TRBV30 TGTGCCTGGAGTCCCCTCGGGGTCAATCAGCCCCAGCATTTT CAWSPLGVNQPQHF
TRBD1 many TRBJ2-7 TRBV10-3 TGTGCCATCAGACCCGACAGGGAAAGGATCGGCGAGCAGTACTTC CAIRPDRERIGEQYF
. . TRBJ2-2 TRBV10-3 TGTGCCATCAGTGAGTCTGGCCCCGGGGAGCTGTTTTTT CAISESGPGELFF
. . TRBJ2-7 TRBV7-9 TGTGCCAGCAGCAACTTATGGGCGGAGAACTCCTACGAGCAGTACTTC CASSNLWAENSYEQYF
TRBD2 . TRBJ2-2 TRBV6-1 TGTGCCAGCACTAAACCTACGGGGGGCGGGGAGCTGTTTTTT CASTKPTGGGELFF
TRBD2 . TRBJ2-1 TRBV12-3/TRBV12-4 TGTGCCAGCAGTTCCGAGCGGGATAGGAATGAGCAGTTCTTC CASSSERDRNEQFF
TRBD2 . TRBJ2-3 TRBV5-4 TGTGCCAGCAGCTTGGGCGCCAGCGGGAGATACTCTAGCACAGATACGCAGTATTTT CASSLGASGRYSSTDTQYF
TRBD1 . TRBJ1-2 TRBV7-2 TGTGCCAGCAGCCCGAGGGGGCTGGACAGGGGAACTAACTATGGCTACACCTTC CASSPRGLDRGTNYGYTF
TRBD2 few TRBJ2-3 TRBV2 TGTGCCAGCAGTGAGCTTGGCGGGAGGGCCCCAGATACGCAGTATTTT CASSELGGRAPDTQYF
TRBD2 many TRBJ2-3 TRBV7-8 TGTGCCAGCAGCTTAGCGCGGACTAGCGGGAGGGCCAGGGTAGATACGCAGTATTTT CASSLARTSGRARVDTQYF
. many TRBJ2-5 TRBV11-2 TGTGCCAGCAGCCCCGGCAGCTGGAACCAAGAGACCCAGTACTTC CASSPGSWNQETQYF
TRBD1 many TRBJ2-1 TRBV20-1 TGCAGTGCTAGAGATAGGGGACAGGGAATATTCCGCAATGAGCAGTTCTTC CSARDRGQGIFRNEQFF
. . TRBJ1-2 TRBV4-3 TGCGCCAGCAGCCAGGTCCTGCGAAACTATGGCTACACCTTC CASSQVLRNYGYTF
. few TRBJ1-4 TRBV19 TGTGCCAGTAGTATAGGGCAGGGGCCCGCAACTAATGAAAAACTGTTTTTT CASSIGQGPATNEKLFF
. many TRBJ1-1 TRBV28 TGTGCCAGCAGTCCACCGTTCCCTGTAGCTTTCTTT CASSPPFPVAFF
. many TRBJ1-1 TRBV12-5 TGTGCTAGTGGCCCCGGGGGGTACGGCACTGAAGCTTTCTTT CASGPGGYGTEAFF
. . TRBJ2-2 TRBV6-1 TGTGCCAGCAGTCGCTCTTCTTGGACTGGCGGGGAGCTGTTTTTT CASSRSSWTGGELFF
TRBD1 many TRBJ1-4 TRBV3-1 TGTGCCAGCAGCCAAGAGCGAGGGGGCGCAACTAATGAAAAACTGTTTTTT CASSQERGGATNEKLFF
TRBD1 many TRBJ2-1 TRBV2 TGTGCCAGCAGTGACACCGGGACAGGGGCCCATGAGCAGTTCTTC CASSDTGTGAHEQFF
. few TRBJ2-7 TRBV29-1 TGCAGCGTTTTCCTAATGGGAAGGGTCTACGAGCAGTACTTC CSVFLMGRVYEQYF
. . TRBJ2-4 TRBV3-2 TGTGCCAGCAGCCAAAAACTGGGGGCCGTAGCCAAAAACATTCAGTACTTC CASSQKLGAVAKNIQYF
. . TRBJ2-4 TRBV9 TGTGCCAGCAGCGTAGATTGGCTAGTGGGTAACATTCAGTACTTC CASSVDWLVGNIQYF
TRBD2 few TRBJ2-3 TRBV5-1 TGCGCCAGCAGCTTACTAGCGGGGAGTGAAGATACGCAGTATTTT CASSLLAGSEDTQYF
. many TRBJ1-1 TRBV11-2 TGTGCCAGCAGCTGGACCTTGGGGGGCAAGGACACTGAAGCTTTCTTT CASSWTLGGKDTEAFF
. . TRBJ1-1 TRBV29-1 TGCAGCGTTGATGAACAGGTTATGAACACTGAAGCTTTCTTT CSVDEQVMNTEAFF
TRBD1 few TRBJ2-5 TRBV5-8 TGTGCCAGCAGCGTCGGGACAGGGTACCAAGAGACCCAGTACTTC CASSVGTGYQETQYF
. many TRBJ1-2 TRBV6-1 TGTGCCAGCAGCCTTACAGGGACCCATGGCTACACCTTC CASSLTGTHGYTF
TRBD1 . TRBJ1-1 TRBV7-9 TGTGCCAGCAGCGACGGGACAGGCTATAACACTGAAGCTTTCTTT CASSDGTGYNTEAFF
. . TRBJ1-2 TRBV6-2/TRBV6-3 TGTGCCAGCAGTTACCTACGCAGGGCCGACTATGGCTACACCTTC CASSYLRRADYGYTF
. few TRBJ1-1 TRBV28 TGTGCCAGCAGTTTATTATCCGACACGAACACTGAAGCTTTCTTT CASSLLSDTNTEAFF
TRBD2 many TRBJ2-7 TRBV6-1 TGTGCCAGCAGTTGGCTAGCGGGGGGCTACGAGCAGTACTTC CASSWLAGGYEQYF
. . TRBJ1-5 TRBV3-1 TGTGCCAGCAGCCAGGCCGGGGGGGTGGAGCCCCAGCATTTT CASSQAGGVEPQHF
TRBD2 many TRBJ2-7 TRBV27 TGTGCCAGCAGTCCTCTAGCGGGGGTTTCCTACGAGCAGTACTTC CASSPLAGVSYEQYF
. many TRBJ2-3 TRBV16 TGTGCCAGCAGCCAACGTGGGGGTAGCCCAGATACGCAGTATTTT CASSQRGGSPDTQYF
. few TRBJ2-6 TRBV6-1 TGTGCCAGCCGGGGTCCCGGAGAAACTGGGGCCAACGTCCTGACTTTC CASRGPGETGANVLTF
. few TRBJ2-1 TRBV5-8 TGTGCCAGCAGCTCTGGAGTTAAACTGCAGTTCTTC CASSSGVKLQFF
. many TRBJ2-5 TRBV7-9 TGTGCCAGCAGCTTAGCCGGGAGTTGGGGAGAGACCCAGTACTTC CASSLAGSWGETQYF
TRBD1 . TRBJ1-5 TRBV5-5 TGTGCCAGCAGCTTGGACAGGGGGCCTGTACCCCAGCATTTT CASSLDRGPVPQHF
. few TRBJ1-2 TRBV29-1 TGCAGCGTTGATGCCCAATTTGCTTATGGCTACACCTTC CSVDAQFAYGYTF